Shown below are 14 T cell receptor beta chains from a single sample sequenced in a study of T cells in Graves' hyperthyroidism and ophthalmopathy. From RNA transcripts, TCR beta CDR3 regions were amplified. TCR CDR3 regions were first amplified by RT-PCR with HTBI primers. TCRdb called the multiplex PCR reads again in MiXCR, with one record for every CDR3 protein. Of 550,000 to 650,000 distinct CDR3 sequences listed, over 11% are singletons. The source material was blood. These receptor sequences come from a woman younger than 45 with Graves' hyperthyroidism that later progressed to Graves' ophthalmopathy.

This clonotype was seen repeatedly, ten times or more. This chain uses TRBV7-9 with TRBJ2-7, with 7 bases aligning to TRBD2. CDR1 is SEHNR, CDR2 FQNEAQ, per germline (reference sequence). V was pared by 5 bases and J by 7 bases, with 20 bases of the junction left unmatched. The CDR3 contains 17 residues. The CDR3 region is CASSKEGASGLLREQYF. The DNA for the CDR3 is TGTGCCAGCAGCAAAGAAGGGGCTAGCGGTCTTCTGCGGGAGCAGTACTTC.

This clonotype was seen many times. The chain carries TRBV6-5 and TRBJ2-7, with no clear D. V lost 2 bases, J lost 7 bases, and 12 bases lay in between. The CDR3 runs 13 residues. Germline V gene data show CDR1 as MNHEY and CDR2 as SVGAGI. CDR3 in amino acids: CASSYPPVEEQYF. CDR3 coding DNA: TGTGCCAGCAGTTACCCTCCCGTTGAGGAGCAGTACTTC.

This clonotype was seen a handful of times. The V and J genes are TRBV4-2 and TRBJ2-2; 8 bases map to TRBD1. The CDR3 consists of 18 residues. The V and J ends lost 0 bases and 6 bases, in that order; junction bases with no gene match: 12. Germline V gives CDR1 LGHNA, CDR2 YNFKEQ. CDR3 loop: CASSQDLTGVGKAGELFF. The CDR3 DNA reads TGTGCCAGCAGCCAAGATCTGACAGGGGTCGGGAAGGCCGGGGAGCTGTTTTTT.

This clonotype was counted ten times or more. An end of the junction differs from the germline gene, which may be a read error. The rearrangement links TRBV12-5 to TRBJ2-2; D remains ambiguous. This CDR3 contains 15 residues. Germline assignment: CDR1 LGHNT and CDR2 FRNRAP. The CDR3 loop reads CASGLGRMVGGELFF. In nucleotides, the CDR3 is TGTGCTAGTGGATTGGGTAGGATGGTTGGCGGGGAGCTGTTTTTT.

The V call is TRBV7-8, the J call TRBJ1-5, with D unclear. Deletions cut 1 base from V and 5 bases from J, with 12 bases between. This CDR3 region has 15 residues. Looked up from germline, CDR1 is SGHVS and CDR2 is FQNEAQ. The CDR3 region is CASSLGLGGDQPQHF. For the CDR3, the DNA is TGTGCCAGCAGCTTAGGGTTGGGTGGGGATCAGCCCCAGCATTTT.

This clonotype has a count of ten or more. The chain links TRBV6-5 to TRBJ2-5, with a tentative D call TRBD1 (6 bases). In germline, CDR1 is MNHEY, CDR2 SVGAGI. The CDR3 has 14 amino acids. The V end was cut by 2 bases, the J end by 5 bases, with 12 bases between. CDR3: CASSYNRDGETQYF. CDR3 DNA: TGTGCCAGCAGTTACAACAGGGATGGCGAGACCCAGTACTTC.

This clonotype was recorded a few times. The rearrangement joins TRBV7-3 to TRBJ2-2, with TRBD2 matching 7 bases. The CDR3 extends over 16 amino acids. Germline CDR1 reads SGHTA; CDR2 reads FQGTGA. J lost 0 bases, V lost 4 bases, and 5 bases had no gene match. CDR3 nucleotides: TGTGCCAGCAGCTCAGCCGGGACTACGAACACCGGGGAGCTGTTTTTT. Protein sequence: CASSSAGTTNTGELFF.

The J gene is TRBJ1-1, the V gene TRBV19; 7 bases match TRBD1. V was pared by 7 bases and J by 0 bases, with 5 bases of the junction left unmatched. This CDR3 spans 14 amino acids. Germline V CDR1 and CDR2: LNHDA, SQIVND (reference sequence). The CDR3 nucleotides read TGTGCCAGTACCCAAGACAGGGTGAACACTGAAGCTTTCTTT. Translation gives CASTQDRVNTEAFF.

As regards this clonotype: A much larger clone is a single base away; this may be a read error. The chain employs TRBV14 and TRBJ2-1, with D uncertain. The CDR3 is made up of 12 amino acids. Germline V gene sequence: CDR1 SGHDN, CDR2 FVKESK. Here the CDR3 reads CASSQDRNEQSF. CDR3 nucleotide sequence: TGTGCCAGCAGCCAAGATAGGAATGAGCAGTCCTTC.

The chain employs TRBV6-5 and TRBJ1-5, with 8 bases fitting TRBD1. J was trimmed by 8 bases and V by 2 bases; bases with no gene match: 8. Per the germline V gene, CDR1 is MNHEY and CDR2 is SVGAGI. The CDR3 totals 15 residues. CDR3 coding DNA: TGTGCCAGCAGTTACGGCGGACAGGGTGGCGAGCCCCAGCATTTT. The encoded protein is CASSYGGQGGEPQHF.

At least ten counts were recorded for this clonotype. This chain joins TRBV15 and TRBJ1-1, with D perhaps TRBD1 (6 bases). The CDR3 totals 15 residues. Germline lookup yields CDR1 LNHNV and CDR2 YYDKDF (reference sequence). Trimming took off 1 base at V and 4 bases at J, with 13 bases between the two ends. The CDR3, as DNA: TGTGCCACCAGCAGAGGTGGGGGGGGCTTCACTGAAGCTTTCTTT. This translates into CATSRGGGGFTEAFF.

This clonotype was recorded many times. The chain couples TRBV20-1 to TRBJ2-5, with D possibly being TRBD2 (5 bases). Germline CDR1 reads DFQATT; CDR2 reads SNEGSKA (reference sequence). Trimming stripped 5 bases from V and 5 bases from J, with 24 bases between. The length of the CDR3 is 16 residues. This CDR3 is CSAPQASGPKEETQYF. The CDR3, as DNA: TGCAGTGCTCCTCAGGCAAGCGGCCCAAAGGAGGAGACCCAGTACTTC.

This clonotype was counted between two and nine times. The CDR3 DNA reads TGCAGTGCTCTAAGCCGCCGGACTCTCGTAGGGTACAATGAGCAGTTCTTC. Its protein product is CSALSRRTLVGYNEQFF. J is TRBJ2-1 and V is TRBV20-1; weak D call: TRBD2 (5 bases). The germline gives CDR1 DFQATT, CDR2 SNEGSKA (reference sequence). The CDR3 contains 17 residues. Trimming pared 5 bases from V and 4 bases from J, leaving 24 bases between.

The V and J genes are TRBV18 and TRBJ2-7, with D tentatively TRBD1 or TRBD2 (5 bases each). The germline CDR1 and CDR2 sequences are KGHSH and LQKENI. CDR3 length equals 15 residues. The V end lost 6 bases, the J end lost 0 bases, and 15 bases lay between the germline ends. DNA for the CDR3: TGTGCCAGCTCCCGAACCGGGACGGCCTCCTACGAGCAGTACTTC. Its translation: CASSRTGTASYEQYF. The whole variable domain, filled in from reference TRBV18 and TRBJ2-7, reads NAGVMQNPRHLVRRRGQEARLRCSPMKGHSHVYWYRQLPEEGLKFMVYLQKENIIDESGMPKERFSAEFPKEGPSILRIQQVVRGDSAAYFCASSRTGTASYEQYFGPGTRLTVT.